This T cell receptor beta chain was captured by sequencing in a study of blood T cell repertoires in COVID-19. For the study at large: Both acute and convalescent COVID-19 samples were obtained from the United States, Italy and Spain.

Source study methods: Estimated nucleated cell counts came from reference gene primer amplification. Sequencing used immunoSEQ multiplex PCR; TCRdb keeps in-frame clones, though not all of them. The DNA gave D and trimming, while V, J and clone size come from that table. The sample records about 140,000 clones, around nine tenths being singletons. The CDR3 covers 15 residues. The germline gives CDR1 SEHNR, CDR2 FQNEAQ (reference sequence). V was shortened by 4 bases and J by 1 base, with 12 bases between the two germline ends. The material sequenced was peripheral blood. The chain has TRBV7-9 and TRBJ2-3; possible D gene TRBD1, 6 bases. This receptor was identified in a man in his fifties or sixties with active or convalescent COVID-19. CDR3 in DNA: TGTGCCAGCAGCTCCTGGGGGCAGGGCACAGATACGCAGTATTTT. Its protein is CASSSWGQGTDTQYF.